This entry concerns a single T cell receptor beta chain. The healthy adult donors were HIV-negative and reported no recent acute infections or vaccinations. Every one of the donors was a Caucasian adult that lived in Nashville, Tennessee. CD4+ cells yielded CD45RA+ naive and CD45RA-negative memory subsets. The table came from immunoSEQ multiplex PCR; TCRdb's copy has only in-frame clones and leaves some out. Here the sample spans about 1.4 million clones, roughly 96% being singletons. The data are from a study of shared clonotypes between healthy human individuals. Study-wide background: CD4 naive cells filled three plates per donor, CD4 memory three, CD8 naive two and CD8 memory one.

CDR1 is MNHEY, CDR2 SVGAGI, per germline. This CDR3 has 15 residues. Trimming took off 2 bases at V and 0 bases at J, with 11 bases between the two ends. This chain links TRBV6-5 with TRBJ2-7, with D tentatively TRBD1 (6 bases). The source of this sequence is a man aged 25-45 years in good health. The sequencing sample was made of naive CD4+ T cells sorted from blood. Subset defined: CD45RA+ positively selected. CDR3 coding DNA: TGTGCCAGCAGTTACCTCCGACAGGCCTCCTACGAGCAGTACTTC. It codes for CASSYLRQASYEQYF.